These T cell receptor beta chains were read from a single sample in a study of blood T cell repertoires in COVID-19. Generated by immunoSEQ multiplex PCR, the TCRdb table keeps only in-frame clones and is missing some. The data contain 200,000 or so clones, roughly 88% of them singletons. The sequenced sample consisted of peripheral blood. These receptors were taken from a human donor in a cohort sampled during active COVID-19. Both conserved end residues are part of each CDR3. Each record gives: V gene, clone size, J gene, D gene, CDR3 DNA, CDR3 protein. A D gene is named only where the DNA matches it firmly. Expanded clones are given a class, and other clones once, few, many or no size at all.

TRBV4-1	NA	TRBJ1-1	NA	TGCGCCAGCAGCCAAGCCGCCAGAGGGGAAGCTTTCTTT	CASSQAARGEAFF
TRBV19	NA	TRBJ1-1	NA	TGTGCCAGTAGTAATAGGCAGGCTCTGACTGAAGCTTTCTTT	CASSNRQALTEAFF
TRBV18	once	TRBJ2-5	TRBD1	TGTGCCAGCTCACCGCGACAGGGTGCGGAGACCCAGTACTTC	CASSPRQGAETQYF
TRBV27	NA	TRBJ2-2	TRBD2	TGTGCCAGCAGGGGGACTAGCGGGCAGAACACCGGGGAGCTGTTTTTT	CASRGTSGQNTGELFF
TRBV28	once	TRBJ2-7	NA	TGTGCCAGCAGCTCTTCCTACGAGCAGTACTTC	CASSSSYEQYF
TRBV13	NA	TRBJ2-1	TRBD2	TGTGCCAGCAGCTTAGTGGCCCTAGCGGGAACACAGTTCTTC	CASSLVALAGTQFF
TRBV18	few	TRBJ2-7	NA	TGTGCCAGCTCAATAATCGCGGTTAGAGGGGGGGACGAGCAGTACTTC	CASSIIAVRGGDEQYF
TRBV5-6	NA	TRBJ1-1	TRBD1	TGTGCCAGCAGCCGCGACAGGGCGAACACTGAAGCTTTCTTT	CASSRDRANTEAFF
TRBV27	once	TRBJ2-2	NA	TGTGCCAGCAGTTCTCAGGGTTTGGGCGGGGAGCTGTTTTTT	CASSSQGLGGELFF
TRBV7-9	once	TRBJ2-1	TRBD2	TGTGCCAGCAGCTTAGTCCCAGCGGGGGACAATGAGCAGTTCTTC	CASSLVPAGDNEQFF
TRBV13	NA	TRBJ2-7	TRBD2	TGTGCCAGCAGCTTAGCGCCTGGCTCCGGCCTAGCGGGAAACGAGCAGTACTTC	CASSLAPGSGLAGNEQYF
TRBV12-1	NA	TRBJ2-7	NA	TGTGCCAGCAGCCCCAGGGGGGTCGAAACCTACGAGCAGTACTTC	CASSPRGVETYEQYF
TRBV5-4	NA	TRBJ2-2	TRBD2	TGTGCCAGCAGCACCCGGACTAGCGGTAGGGCCGGGGAGCTGTTTTTT	CASSTRTSGRAGELFF
TRBV5-1	NA	TRBJ2-7	NA	TGCGCCAGCAGCCCCAGCTCCTACGAGCAGTACTTC	CASSPSSYEQYF
TRBV15	few	TRBJ1-2	NA	TGTGCCACCAGCGGGACTGGACATCGACAGGGCTACACCTTC	CATSGTGHRQGYTF
TRBV2	NA	TRBJ2-2	TRBD1	TGTGCCAGCAGTGGGGAGACAGGGGTAAACACCGGGGAGCTGTTTTTT	CASSGETGVNTGELFF
TRBV28	NA	TRBJ1-2	TRBD1	TGTGCCAGCAGGAAAGAGGACAGGGCCTGCACCTTC	CASRKEDRACTF
TRBV27	NA	TRBJ2-1	TRBD1	TGTGCCAGCAGTTACCACAGGGGCCTCTCCTACAATGAGCAGTTCTTC	CASSYHRGLSYNEQFF
TRBV6-4	NA	TRBJ2-2	TRBD1	TGTGCCAGCAGTCAGGGGGCTCACACCGGGGAGCTGTTTTTT	CASSQGAHTGELFF
TRBV7-9	NA	TRBJ2-1	NA	TGTGCCAGCAGCCGGGCTAGCGTTTACAATGAGCAGTTCTTC	CASSRASVYNEQFF
TRBV19	NA	TRBJ1-2	TRBD1	TGTGCCAGTAGTCGAGGGGGCGGCTATGGCTACACCTTC	CASSRGGGYGYTF
TRBV28	NA	TRBJ1-6	NA	TGTGCCAGCAGTTTGGTACAGGGTGGATCACCCCTCCACTTT	CASSLVQGGSPLHF
TRBV29-1	NA	TRBJ2-7	TRBD1	TGCAGCGTGACAGGGGCCCTCTCCTACGAGCAGTACTTC	CSVTGALSYEQYF
TRBV3-1/TRBV3-2	few	TRBJ2-7	NA	TGTGCCAGCAGCCAAGCTGGGGCAGGGGATTCGAACGAGCAGTACTTC	CASSQAGAGDSNEQYF
TRBV4-1	few	TRBJ2-7	TRBD2	TGCGCCAGCAGCCAAGGGACTAGCGGGAGATACGAGCAGTACTTC	CASSQGTSGRYEQYF
TRBV5-5	few	TRBJ1-2	NA	TGTGCCAGCAGCTTGGTTGGACACTACCTCTATGGCTACACCTTC	CASSLVGHYLYGYTF
TRBV5-1	NA	TRBJ2-5	NA	TGCGCCAGCAGCTTGGCCGGGACCCAGTACTTC	CASSLAGTQYF
TRBV30	NA	TRBJ2-7	TRBD1	TGTGCCTGGGAACTAGAAACCGGGACAGGTCCCTACGAGCAGTACTTC	CAWELETGTGPYEQYF
TRBV9	NA	TRBJ1-1	NA	TGTGCCAGCAGCCCACGGGTTGGAACAACCCCTGAAGCTTTCTTT	CASSPRVGTTPEAFF
TRBV7-9	NA	TRBJ2-2	NA	TGTGCCAGACCTCGCGGCAGCGCGAACACCGGGGAGCTGTTTTTT	CARPRGSANTGELFF
TRBV2	NA	TRBJ2-5	NA	TGTGCCAGCACTCGGGGAGGCTTCCAAGAGACCCAGTACTTC	CASTRGGFQETQYF
TRBV4-1	once	TRBJ2-1	NA	TGCGCCAGCAGCCTAGGGACTTCCCTCGGGGTTGAGCAGTTCTTC	CASSLGTSLGVEQFF
TRBV4-1	NA	TRBJ1-5	TRBD1	TGCGCCAGCAGCCAAGATGGACAGGGGGCCAGACAGCCCCAGCATTTT	CASSQDGQGARQPQHF
TRBV5-4	NA	TRBJ1-2	TRBD1	TGTGCCAGCAGCGGAAGACAGGGGCGTAACTATGGCTACACCTTC	CASSGRQGRNYGYTF
TRBV5-4	NA	TRBJ2-7	TRBD1	TGTGCCAGCAATACTTGGGACAGGGGGCAGTACGAGCAGTACTTC	CASNTWDRGQYEQYF
TRBV6-2/TRBV6-3	NA	TRBJ2-7	NA	TGTGCCAGCAGTCGACCCGGGACTTTCTCCTACGAGCAGTACTTC	CASSRPGTFSYEQYF
TRBV2	once	TRBJ2-3	TRBD1	TGTGCCAGCAGAGCCGACAGGGGAGTTACAGATACGCAGTATTTT	CASRADRGVTDTQYF
TRBV10-1	NA	TRBJ2-7	NA	TGCGCCAGCAGTGGGGGGACAAATTCCTACGAGCAGTACTTC	CASSGGTNSYEQYF
TRBV7-2	many	TRBJ2-1	NA	TGTGCCAGCAGCTCCCAACCGACTAATGAGCAGTTCTTC	CASSSQPTNEQFF
TRBV5-1	NA	TRBJ2-5	NA	TGCGCCAGCAGCTCAACAGGGCAAGAGACCCAGTACTTC	CASSSTGQETQYF
TRBV4-2	NA	TRBJ2-7	TRBD2	TGTGCCAGCAGCCAAGGGGGACTAGCGGGAGCTTATTACGAGCAGTACTTC	CASSQGGLAGAYYEQYF
TRBV15	NA	TRBJ2-2	TRBD2	TGTGCCACCAGCAGAGAGGGACTAGCGGGGGTAGGAACCGGGGAGCTGTTTTTT	CATSREGLAGVGTGELFF
TRBV7-9	few	TRBJ1-5	NA	TGTGCCAGCAGCTTAGGGGCCTATGGCAATCAGCCCCAGCATTTT	CASSLGAYGNQPQHF
TRBV12-2	NA	TRBJ1-5	NA	TGTGCAAGTCCCGTACATATTGGGGGCCCCAACAATCAGCCCCAGCATTTT	CASPVHIGGPNNQPQHF
TRBV6-5	few	TRBJ2-1	TRBD2	TGTGCCAGCAGTCTTACTAGCGGGCACTACAATGAGCAGTTCTTC	CASSLTSGHYNEQFF
TRBV6-5	NA	TRBJ2-5	NA	TGTGCCAGCAGTTACAGGGGCAGAAATCCGGCAGAGACCCAGTACTTC	CASSYRGRNPAETQYF
TRBV28	NA	TRBJ2-7	NA	TGTGCCAGCAGTTTCTCGGGGTTGGCTGTCGGGCAGTACTTC	CASSFSGLAVGQYF
TRBV6-5	NA	TRBJ2-7	NA	TGTGCCAGCAGTTCCCCGTCGCGGGGTTCCTCCTACGAGCAGTACTTC	CASSSPSRGSSYEQYF
TRBV4-1	NA	TRBJ2-5	TRBD2	TGCGCCAGCAGCCAAGATCCCCTAGCGGGAGCGTTCGAGACCCAGTACTTC	CASSQDPLAGAFETQYF
TRBV2	NA	TRBJ1-2	TRBD1	TGTGCCAGCAAACCGACAGGGGCCACCCCCGATGGCTACACCTTC	CASKPTGATPDGYTF
TRBV7-2	NA	TRBJ1-2	TRBD1	TGTGCCAGCAGCTTAGATTCTGGACAGGGTTATGGCTACACCTTC	CASSLDSGQGYGYTF
TRBV5-4	NA	TRBJ2-1	TRBD2	TGTGCCAGCACCGCCGGGAGGAACTCCTACAATGAGCAGTTCTTC	CASTAGRNSYNEQFF